Listed below are T cell receptor beta chains from one sample, sequenced in a study of cytomegalovirus exposure and HLA in healthy donors. Sequenced by immunoSEQ multiplex PCR; TCRdb stores in-frame clones only, minus some. The data show 150,000 to 200,000 clones, 80% to 90% seen once. The specimen sequenced was PBMCs. All receptors derive from a man aged 18 to 29 in good health and CMV-seropositive. Both conserved end residues are part of each CDR3. Fields, in order: J gene, V gene, CDR3 protein.

TRBJ1-5	TRBV6-5	CASSLGGTGGQPQHF
TRBJ2-2	TRBV18	CASSPPGQIITGELFF
TRBJ2-7	TRBV10-3	CAISDGQGAHEQYF
TRBJ2-7	TRBV4-2	CASSQAGSEQYF
TRBJ2-1	TRBV4-3	CASSRGGEVTEQFF
TRBJ2-2	TRBV19	CASHRDRVRVGTGELFF
TRBJ1-1	TRBV7-3	CASSPTGVWTEAFF
TRBJ2-2	TRBV30	CAWRPDRGYTGELFF
TRBJ2-1	TRBV5-1	CASSSLAGGPNEQFF
TRBJ2-7	TRBV28	CASSWGRGGVAEQYF
TRBJ1-2	TRBV7-9	CASSVGTAIPGYTF
TRBJ1-1	TRBV9	CASSVGAKRVNTEAFF
TRBJ1-4	TRBV30	CAWSVGRANEKLFF
TRBJ2-3	TRBV6-1	CASSEGPPRGGPDTQYF
TRBJ2-6	TRBV27	CASRVYRTESSGANGLTF
TRBJ2-1	TRBV5-1	CASSLQGQGYNEQFF
TRBJ1-3	TRBV7-2	CASSSDRRNTIYF